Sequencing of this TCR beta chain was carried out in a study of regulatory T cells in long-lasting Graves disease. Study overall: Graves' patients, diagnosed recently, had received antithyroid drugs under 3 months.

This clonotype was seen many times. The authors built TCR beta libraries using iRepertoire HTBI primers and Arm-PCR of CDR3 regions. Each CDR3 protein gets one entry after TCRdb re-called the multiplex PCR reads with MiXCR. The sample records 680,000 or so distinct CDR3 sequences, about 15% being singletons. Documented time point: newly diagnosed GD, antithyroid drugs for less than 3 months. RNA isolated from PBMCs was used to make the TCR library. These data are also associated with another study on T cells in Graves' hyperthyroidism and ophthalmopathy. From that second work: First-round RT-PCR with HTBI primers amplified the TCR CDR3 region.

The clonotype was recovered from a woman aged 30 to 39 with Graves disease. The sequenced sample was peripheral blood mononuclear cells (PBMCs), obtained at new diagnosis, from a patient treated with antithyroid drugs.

The CDR3 DNA reads TGTGCCAGCAGTGAAGTGGGGACTAGCCTTCGGACCTTTTCCTACGAGCAGTACTTC. Encoded protein: CASSEVGTSLRTFSYEQYF. The chain is built from TRBV2 and TRBJ2-7, with 9 bases matching TRBD2. Germline lookup yields CDR1 SNHLY and CDR2 FYNNEI. The CDR3 has 19 residues. Trimming took 1 base from V and 1 from J; bases not matched to a gene: 14.